Listed here are 7 T cell receptor beta chains from one sample, sequenced in a study of shared clonotypes between healthy human individuals. This table comes from immunoSEQ multiplex PCR, and its TCRdb copy is limited to in-frame clones, with some not included. The top ten hold 0.13% of the sample, which has a few million clones, approximately 94% seen once. Specimen: naive CD4+ T cells sorted from blood. Subset described: CD45RA+ positively selected. These receptors originate from a man aged 18 to 29 in good health.

This sequence joins TRBV5-4 and TRBJ2-5, with 9 bases identical to TRBD2. This CDR3 spans 14 amino acids. Germline V lookup: CDR1 SGHNT, CDR2 YYREEE (reference sequence). With V trimmed by 4 bases and J by 4 bases, 5 bases remained unmatched. CDR3 amino acids: CASSGGLAPETQYF. The CDR3 nucleotides read TGTGCCAGCAGCGGGGGACTAGCCCCAGAGACCCAGTACTTC. The whole variable domain, filled in from reference TRBV5-4 and TRBJ2-5, reads ETGVTQSPTHLIKTRGQQVTLRCSSQSGHNTVSWYQQALGQGPQFIFQYYREEENGRGNFPPRFSGLQFPNYSSELNVNALELDDSALYLCASSGGLAPETQYFGPGTRLLVL.

Details on this clone: The junction does not match germline at one end; this may be a read error. The rearrangement links TRBV9 to TRBJ2-2; D unresolved. Germline CDR1 is SGDLS and CDR2 is YYNGEE. The length of the CDR3 is 12 residues. In nucleotides, the CDR3 is TGTGCCAGCGGCGTCCTGACCGGGGAGCTGTTTTTT. Its protein product is CASGVLTGELFF.

This clone was detected only once. The J gene is TRBJ1-1, the V gene TRBV7-2; TRBD1 is a possible D gene (5 bases). V lost 5 bases to trimming and J lost 10 bases, with 17 bases between them. CDR1 and CDR2 (germline): SGHTA, FQGNSA. The CDR3 length is 13 residues. CDR3 loop: CASSLQIVGGAFF. CDR3 DNA sequence: TGTGCCAGCAGCCTACAAATAGTGGGGGGAGCTTTCTTT.

The chain is built from TRBV5-1 and TRBJ1-1, with a possible D match to TRBD1 (6 bases). Germline CDR1 is SGHRS and CDR2 is YFSETQ. V lost 4 bases to trimming and J lost 10 bases, with 23 bases between them. This CDR3 has 15 amino acids. Here the CDR3 reads CASSPIHTGSAGAFF. CDR3 DNA: TGCGCCAGCAGCCCTATACACACAGGGTCTGCTGGAGCTTTCTTT. The whole variable domain, remainder taken from reference TRBV5-1 and TRBJ1-1, is KAGVTQTPRYLIKTRGQQVTLSCSPISGHRSVSWYQQTPGQGLQFLFEYFSETQRNKGNFPGRFSGRQFSNSRSEMNVSTLELGDSALYLCASSPIHTGSAGAFFGQGTRLTVV.

Comments on this clone: This sample includes further DNA sequences coding for the same CDR3. V usage is TRBV6-6 and J usage is TRBJ2-5, with unresolved D. Trimming took off 0 bases at V and 4 bases at J, with 3 bases between the two ends. The CDR3 length is 12 residues. Germline CDR1 and CDR2: MNHNY and SVGAGI (reference sequence). In DNA, the CDR3 is TGTGCCAGCAGTTACTCGGGAGAGACCCAGTACTTC. As protein: CASSYSGETQYF.

CDR3 residues: CASSQVINTEAFF. In nucleotides, the CDR3 is TGTGCCAGCAGCCAAGTCATTAACACTGAAGCTTTCTTT. The chain joins TRBV14 to TRBJ1-1, with D unresolved. CDR3 length equals 13 residues. The V and J ends lost 1 base and 2 bases respectively, with 5 bases between them. Germline CDR1 reads SGHDN; CDR2 reads FVKESK.

The chain links TRBV6-5 to TRBJ1-1, with D hard to call. V shed 2 bases and J shed 4 bases, with 11 bases lying between them. The CDR3 contains 14 residues. Germline CDR1 reads MNHEY; CDR2 reads SVGAGI. DNA for the CDR3: TGTGCCAGCAGTTACCTCGGACGGAGCACTGAAGCTTTCTTT. Its translation: CASSYLGRSTEAFF.